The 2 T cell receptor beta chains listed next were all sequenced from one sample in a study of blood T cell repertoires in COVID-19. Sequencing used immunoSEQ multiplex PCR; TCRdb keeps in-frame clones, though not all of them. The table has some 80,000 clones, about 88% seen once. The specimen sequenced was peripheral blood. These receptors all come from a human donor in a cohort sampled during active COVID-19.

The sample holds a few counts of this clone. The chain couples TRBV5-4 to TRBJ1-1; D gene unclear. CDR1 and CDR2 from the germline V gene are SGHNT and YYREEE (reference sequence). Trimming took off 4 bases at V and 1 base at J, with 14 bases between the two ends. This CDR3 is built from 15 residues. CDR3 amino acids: CASSPVPDKNTEAFF. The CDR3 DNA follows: TGTGCCAGCAGCCCCGTTCCCGACAAGAACACTGAAGCTTTCTTT.

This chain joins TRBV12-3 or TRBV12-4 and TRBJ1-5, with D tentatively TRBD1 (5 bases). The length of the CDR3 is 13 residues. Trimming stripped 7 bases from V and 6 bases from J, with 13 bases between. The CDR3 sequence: CASTRQGGQPQHF. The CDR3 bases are TGTGCCAGCACCCGGCAGGGTGGTCAGCCCCAGCATTTT.